Shown below are 5 T cell receptor beta chains from a single sample sequenced in a study of T cell responses to AZD1222 COVID-19 vaccine. Some clones are missing from TCRdb's copy, which holds only in-frame ones; the method was immunoSEQ multiplex PCR. The sample shows approximately 89,000 clones, approximately 91% of them seen only once. Here the sequenced sample was peripheral blood, taken on day 0 of AZD1222 vaccination. These receptors were obtained from an adult in good health.

The rearrangement joins TRBV10-1 to TRBJ1-1; D not resolved. The V and J ends lost 6 bases and 4 bases respectively, with 12 bases between them. Per the germline V gene, CDR1 is WNHNN and CDR2 is SYGVQD (reference sequence). The CDR3 sequence is 13 residues long. DNA of the CDR3: TGCGCCAGCAGCCTGGGCGGGAGCACTGAAGCTTTCTTT. The encoded protein is CASSLGGSTEAFF.

The rearrangement joins TRBV12-3 or TRBV12-4 to TRBJ1-1, with D hard to call. This CDR3 region has 13 residues. The V end lost 5 bases, the J end lost 0 bases, and 7 bases lay between the germline ends. The CDR3 nucleotides read TGTGCCAGCAGTATCTCTCTGAACACTGAAGCTTTCTTT. Protein: CASSISLNTEAFF.

The V and J genes are TRBV10-1 and TRBJ1-2; D is perhaps TRBD1 (6 bases). The CDR3 spans 15 residues. The germline V and J ends were trimmed by 6 bases and 2 bases, with 16 bases remaining between them. The V gene's germline CDR1 is WNHNN and CDR2 SYGVQD (reference sequence). The CDR3 reads CASRSPQTGNYGYTF. Written as DNA, the CDR3 is TGCGCCAGCAGGAGCCCACAAACAGGGAACTATGGCTACACCTTC.

The rearrangement links TRBV30 to TRBJ2-7; 11 bases fit TRBD2. The CDR3 is 13 amino acids. Trimming took 3 bases from V and 2 from J; bases not matched to a gene: 0. Germline V gene sequence: CDR1 GTSNPN, CDR2 SVGIG (reference sequence). The CDR3 DNA reads as TGTGCCTGGAGACTAGCGGGGGCCTACGAGCAGTACTTC. It translates to CAWRLAGAYEQYF.

The rearrangement uses TRBV13 and TRBJ1-1, with TRBD1 as a possible D gene (5 bases). V shed 2 bases and J shed 7 bases, with 11 bases lying between them. The CDR3 runs to 13 residues. CDR1 PRHDT and CDR2 FYEKMQ come from the germline V gene (reference sequence). CDR3 nucleotide sequence: TGTGCCAGCAGCTTAATCAGGGTGGATGAAGCTTTCTTT. Amino acid sequence: CASSLIRVDEAFF.